This T cell receptor beta chain was observed in a study of T cells after posttransplantation cyclophosphamide. Broader study findings: Recipient CMV seropositivity and CMV reactivation strongly tracked TRB clonality. Donor-recipient repertoire similarity was low at 1-2 months, rising over year one. TRB overlap between skin or GI tissue T cells and blood was limited.

The repertoire was sequenced with immunoSEQ multiplex PCR; TCRdb's copy has only in-frame clones and lacks some. The sample has about 9,900 clones; more than 75% are singletons. Controls had myeloablative marrow grafts with methotrexate and calcineurin inhibitor, sampled at 1 year. On this clone: Its specificity is unknown.

Trimming took 0 bases from V and 1 from J, leaving 8 bases between them. This CDR3 has 16 residues. CDR1 is SGHNT and CDR2 is YYREEE in the germline V gene (reference sequence). V gene TRBV5-4 combines with J gene TRBJ1-6; D gene ambiguous. The sample in question was PBMCs, obtained after an allogeneic stem cell transplant with a calcineurin inhibitor and methotrexate. This sequence originates from a male patient between 25 and 39 years old who received an allogeneic stem cell transplant from an unrelated donor, was CMV-positive, and had no GVHD. The graft donor may be the source of some T cells. CDR3 sequence: CASSLGSGSYNSPLHF. The DNA of the CDR3 is TGTGCCAGCAGCTTGGGATCCGGGTCCTATAATTCACCCCTCCACTTT.